Listed below are T cell receptor beta chains from one sample, sequenced in a study of OX40 agonist ivuxolimab in advanced cancers. Using immunoSEQ multiplex PCR, the repertoire was profiled, and TCRdb retains in-frame clones only, with some absent. The sample lists roughly 80,000 clones; 80% to 90% were seen once. The sequencing here drew on CD4+ or CD8+ T cells sorted from blood, taken in a trial of the OX40 agonist ivuxolimab. The receptors originated from an adult with an advanced solid tumor such as melanoma, head and neck, liver or kidney cancer. Each CDR3 is given with its conserved first and last residue. A D gene is named only where the DNA matches it firmly. Some rows have no size entry. The others give once, few or many, or a class for an expanded clone.

TRBJ2-7 | TRBD2 | . | TRBV11-2 | TGTGCCAGCAGCTTAGAGAGACTAGCGGTTTACGAGCAGTACTTC | CASSLERLAVYEQYF
TRBJ2-7 | . | . | TRBV5-1 | TGCGCCAGCAGCTTGATTCCCCTCCGCGGGGAGCAGTACTTC | CASSLIPLRGEQYF
TRBJ1-5 | . | . | TRBV29-1 | TGCAGCGTTGGAGGGGGTAATCAGCCCCAGCATTTT | CSVGGGNQPQHF
TRBJ1-1 | . | few | TRBV7-3 | TGTGCCAGCCGGGCGGGCGCCAACACTGAAGCTTTCTTT | CASRAGANTEAFF
TRBJ1-5 | . | . | TRBV4-3 | TGCGCCAGCAGCCAAGATCTGGGGGCTGGGCAGCCCCAGCATTTT | CASSQDLGAGQPQHF
TRBJ1-1 | TRBD1 | . | TRBV6-5 | TGTGCCAGCAGACCTAACAGGGGAAAAGCTTTCTTT | CASRPNRGKAFF
TRBJ2-7 | TRBD2 | . | TRBV30 | TGTGCCTGGAGAACTAATAGCGGGAGGGTCCACGAGCAGTACTTC | CAWRTNSGRVHEQYF
TRBJ1-5 | . | . | TRBV5-6 | TGTGCCAGCAGCCAAGACCCCACGGGCAATCAGCCCCAGCATTTT | CASSQDPTGNQPQHF
TRBJ2-1 | . | . | TRBV9 | TGTGCCAGCAGCGTAGATAACTGGAATGAGCAGTTCTTC | CASSVDNWNEQFF
TRBJ1-1 | . | . | TRBV25-1 | TGTGCCAGCAGTGAATTCGGAGTTACGAACACTGAAGCTTTCTTT | CASSEFGVTNTEAFF
TRBJ1-5 | TRBD1 | . | TRBV7-6 | TGTGCCAGCAGCGCGACCCCGGGGGCTCAGGGGGCTACTGGCAATCAGCCCCAGCATTTT | CASSATPGAQGATGNQPQHF
TRBJ1-3 | . | few | TRBV15 | TGTGCCACCAGCAGAGATGTCGGAAACACCATATATTTT | CATSRDVGNTIYF
TRBJ2-5 | . | once | TRBV5-6 | TGTGCCAGCAGCTTCCGGGACACGGAGACCCAGTACTTC | CASSFRDTETQYF
TRBJ2-2 | TRBD1 | . | TRBV4-1 | TGCGCCAGCAGCCAAGGACAGGGAGAGGGCACCGGGGAGCTGTTTTTT | CASSQGQGEGTGELFF
TRBJ2-3 | . | . | TRBV11-1 | TGTGCCAGCAGCCCGCGAGATTTGGGGACAGATACGCAGTATTTT | CASSPRDLGTDTQYF
TRBJ2-7 | . | . | TRBV19 | TGTGCCAGTAGTATAGCATACAGGGCCTCCTACGAGCAGTACTTC | CASSIAYRASYEQYF
TRBJ1-5 | . | . | TRBV6-1 | TGTGCCAGCAGTTTACAGGGATATAGCAATCAGCCCCAGCATTTT | CASSLQGYSNQPQHF
TRBJ2-5 | . | . | TRBV7-2 | TGTGCCAGCAGCTTCAAGCCACAAGAGACCCAGTACTTC | CASSFKPQETQYF
TRBJ1-2 | TRBD1 | . | TRBV7-9 | TGTGCCAGCAGCCCTGGACAGGGGGCGGATGGCTACACCTTC | CASSPGQGADGYTF
TRBJ2-5 | . | . | TRBV5-6 | TGTGCCAGCAAGTTGGGACACCCTCAAGAGACCCAGTACTTC | CASKLGHPQETQYF
TRBJ2-2 | . | . | TRBV7-2 | TGTGCCAGCAGCCTCAGACAGGGAGGGAACACCGGGGAGCTGTTTTTT | CASSLRQGGNTGELFF
TRBJ1-1 | . | . | TRBV6-4 | TGTGCCAGCAGACTTCGGGGGGATAGTAACACTGAAGCTTTCTTT | CASRLRGDSNTEAFF
TRBJ2-7 | . | once | TRBV21-1 | TGTGCCAGCAGCATCTCGGGTCTAGGGCTCTACGAGCAGTACTTC | CASSISGLGLYEQYF
TRBJ2-7 | TRBD1 | once | TRBV28 | TGTGCCAGCAGCCTATTGGGCAGGGGGACCCTTTACGAGCAGTACTTC | CASSLLGRGTLYEQYF
TRBJ2-1 | TRBD1 | . | TRBV19 | TGTGCCAGTAGCCCGGGACAGCGTCCCTACAATGAGCAGTTCTTC | CASSPGQRPYNEQFF
TRBJ2-7 | TRBD1 | few | TRBV18 | TGTGCCAGCTCACCAAGGGACAGGAGCTCCTACGAGCAGTACTTC | CASSPRDRSSYEQYF
TRBJ1-4 | TRBD1 | . | TRBV6-6 | TGTGCCAGCAGTCTACTGACAGGGGAGGGTGAAAAACTGTTTTTT | CASSLLTGEGEKLFF
TRBJ1-2 | . | few | TRBV7-2 | TGTGCCAGCAGCCCGTATATTCCAGGGCCTAACTATGGCTACACCTTC | CASSPYIPGPNYGYTF
TRBJ2-3 | . | . | TRBV20-1 | TGCAGTGCCTCAATAACAGATACGCAGTATTTT | CSASITDTQYF
TRBJ1-6 | . | . | TRBV19 | TGTGCCAGTAGTATTCGCGGCAGGGATAATTCACCCCTCCACTTT | CASSIRGRDNSPLHF
TRBJ2-7 | TRBD2 | few | TRBV5-1 | TGCGCCAGCAGGTCGCAGACTAGCGGGAACGAGCAGTACTTC | CASRSQTSGNEQYF
TRBJ2-2 | . | . | TRBV28 | TGTGCCAGCAGTTTATGGACCTTGGGGGAGCGGGAGCTGTTTTTT | CASSLWTLGERELFF
TRBJ1-3 | TRBD1 | . | TRBV2 | TGTGCCAGCACCACTGACAGGGCTGGAAACACCATATATTTT | CASTTDRAGNTIYF
TRBJ1-2 | . | . | TRBV11-2 | TGTGCCAGCAGCACCGGGACAATTAACTATGGCTACACCTTC | CASSTGTINYGYTF
TRBJ1-1 | TRBD1 | . | TRBV9 | TGTGCCAGCAGCGGACAGGGCACTGAAGCTTTCTTT | CASSGQGTEAFF
TRBJ2-7 | TRBD2 | . | TRBV9 | TGTGCCAGCAGCGTCGGACTAGCGGGACACAAGCAGTACTTC | CASSVGLAGHKQYF
TRBJ1-2 | . | . | TRBV4-2 | TGTGCCAGCAGCCAAGATCGGGGCAGTGGCTACACCTTC | CASSQDRGSGYTF
TRBJ2-6 | TRBD1 | . | TRBV9 | TGTGCCAGCAGCGTAGTGGGGACAGGGGGTAGTGCTGGGGCCAACGTCCTGACTTTC | CASSVVGTGGSAGANVLTF
TRBJ1-4 | . | once | TRBV5-4 | TGTGCCAGCAGCTTGGCCCAAGCAGGATCGAGGGAAAAACTGTTTTTT | CASSLAQAGSREKLFF
TRBJ2-7 | . | . | TRBV7-3 | TGTGCCAGCAGTCTCAGCTTTGGGAACTCCTACGAGCAGTACTTC | CASSLSFGNSYEQYF
TRBJ2-5 | . | . | TRBV7-2 | TGTGCCAGCAGCCCCCCGGGGCTGGGGGGAGGGTACTTC | CASSPPGLGGGYF
TRBJ1-6 | . | . | TRBV7-2 | TGTGCCAGCAGCTTAGGACCCAGCTCCTATAATTCACCCCTCCACTTT | CASSLGPSSYNSPLHF
TRBJ2-7 | . | . | TRBV7-2 | TGTGCCAGCAGCTTAGATTTTAAGGTTCGCTACGAGCAGTACTTC | CASSLDFKVRYEQYF
TRBJ2-2 | . | . | TRBV18 | TGTGCCAGCTCACCACAAACAGGCGGGGAGCTGTTTTTT | CASSPQTGGELFF
TRBJ2-7 | TRBD1 | . | TRBV7-8 | TGTGCCAGCAGCTTAGGCGGACAGGGGAAATACGAGCAGTACTTC | CASSLGGQGKYEQYF
TRBJ2-7 | TRBD2 | . | TRBV4-3 | TGCGCCAGCAGCCAAGTGTGCCGGGAGGACTCCTACGAGCAGTACTTC | CASSQVCREDSYEQYF
TRBJ2-2 | . | few | TRBV6-1 | TGTGCCAGCACTCTCTCGCTACCGAACACCGGGGAGCTGTTTTTT | CASTLSLPNTGELFF
TRBJ2-3 | . | . | TRBV28 | TGTGCCAGCAGGAAGGTGAGCACAGATACGCAGTATTTT | CASRKVSTDTQYF
TRBJ2-1 | . | . | TRBV19 | TGTGCCAGTAGTAGGGGGACAGAGCAGTTCTTC | CASSRGTEQFF
TRBJ1-2 | . | . | TRBV30 | TGTGCCTGGGAGGAGAGGACCTATGGCTACACCTTC | CAWEERTYGYTF
TRBJ1-5 | . | . | TRBV30 | TGTGCCTGGAGTGTAACCAGTCATCAGCCCCAGCATTTT | CAWSVTSHQPQHF
TRBJ2-2 | . | . | TRBV5-1 | TGCGCCAGCAGCTTGGAGACCCGGCGGCACACCGGGGAGCTGTTTTTT | CASSLETRRHTGELFF
TRBJ2-7 | TRBD1 | . | TRBV10-2 | TGCGCCAGCAGCCCCGGGACAGGGGTCCGCGAGCAGTACTTC | CASSPGTGVREQYF
TRBJ2-3 | TRBD1 | . | TRBV15 | TGTGCCACCAGCAGAGGAACAGGGGGAAGGGCGGATACGCAGTATTTT | CATSRGTGGRADTQYF
TRBJ1-1 | . | once | TRBV6-6 | TGTGCCAGCAGTTCCCGGACGCGGGGGAGCACTGAAGCTTTCTTT | CASSSRTRGSTEAFF